The 8 T cell receptor beta chains below were found in one sample sequenced in a study of beta chain features in type 1 diabetes. Reverse transcription of all isolated RNA meant that expressed TCRB transcripts were sequenced. The table came from immunoSEQ multiplex PCR; TCRdb's copy has only in-frame clones and leaves some out. The table shows 150,000 to 200,000 clones, with about 63% occurring only once. Study results and caveats: TCRB CDR3s were moderately but significantly shorter in Type 1 diabetes patients in all four CD4+ subsets.

These receptors lack a known antigen. Sequencing input: naive CD4+ T cells from blood. The receptor set was obtained from a man in his thirties or forties with type 1 diabetes.

The chain couples TRBV7-2 to TRBJ2-3, with D possibly matching TRBD1 (6 bases). The V end was cut by 3 bases, the J end by 1 base, with 11 bases between. The germline CDR1 and CDR2 sequences are SGHTA and FQGNSA. The CDR3 contains 15 residues. The CDR3 spells CASSLQGSGTDTQYF. The DNA for the CDR3 is TGTGCCAGCAGCTTGCAGGGGTCAGGCACAGATACGCAGTATTTT.

This sequence joins TRBV7-2 and TRBJ2-3; the D is unclear. Germline CDR1 reads SGHTA; CDR2 reads FQGNSA. V was trimmed by 0 bases and J by 2 bases, leaving 6 bases between them. CDR3 length: 14 amino acids. The CDR3 reads CASSLARNTDTQYF. The CDR3 nucleotides are TGTGCCAGCAGCTTAGCGCGGAACACAGATACGCAGTATTTT.

A remark on this clone: The junction and the germline gene differ at one end; a read error may be behind it. The chain recombines TRBV30 with TRBJ2-3; D is undetermined. CDR3 size: 11 residues. CDR1 is GTSNPN and CDR2 is SVGIG in the germline V gene (reference sequence). CDR3 sequence: CAWSVRSREHF. Here the CDR3 DNA reads TGTGCCTGGAGTGTACGGAGCAGAGAACATTTT.

The rearrangement links TRBV10-1 to TRBJ2-1, with a possible D match to TRBD2 (6 bases). The length of the CDR3 is 15 residues. CDR1 is WNHNN and CDR2 is SYGVQD in the germline V gene (reference sequence). Deletions cut 2 bases from V and 5 bases from J, with 13 bases between. CDR3 sequence: CASSEPGLADNEQFF. In DNA form, the CDR3 reads TGCGCCAGCAGTGAGCCTGGCTTAGCGGACAATGAGCAGTTCTTC.

The gene calls are TRBV20-1 and TRBJ1-2; D is unresolved. Germline values: CDR1 DFQATT, CDR2 SNEGSKA (reference sequence). This CDR3 has 9 amino acids. Trimming shortened V by 5 bases and J by 6 bases, and 4 bases separated the two germline ends. CDR3 residues: CSASHGYTF. Written as DNA, the CDR3 is TGCAGTGCTTCCCATGGCTACACCTTC.

This clone was counted between two and nine times. V and J are TRBV29-1 and TRBJ2-1; possibly TRBD1 for D (6 bases). CDR1 SQVTM and CDR2 ANQGSEA come from the germline V gene. The CDR3 totals 13 residues. The V end was cut by 3 bases, the J end by 1 base, with 7 bases between. DNA of the CDR3: TGCAGCGTTGACAGGGGTTCCTACAATGAGCAGTTCTTC. This encodes CSVDRGSYNEQFF.

With respect to this clone: One end of the junction does not line up with germline, which may come from a read error. The rearrangement links TRBV29-1 to TRBJ2-1; 7 nucleotides match TRBD2. The V gene's germline CDR1 is SQVTM and CDR2 ANQGSEA. The CDR3 has 13 amino acids. The DNA for the CDR3 is TGCAGCGTTGCTTCGAGTCGGGGGGTAGGCAAGGTCTTC. Translated, it gives CSVASSRGVGKVF.

This chain joins TRBV10-3 and TRBJ2-6; TRBD1 matches at 8 bases. In germline, CDR1 is ENHRY, CDR2 SYGVKD. This CDR3 is 18 amino acids long. The ends lost 3 bases at V and 0 bases at J; junction bases unmatched: 7. CDR3 nucleotides: TGTGCCATCAGTGAACGTGGACAGGGAATCTCTGGGGCCAACGTCCTGACTTTC. The encoded protein is CAISERGQGISGANVLTF.